This TCR beta chain was sequenced in a study of T cells in Graves' hyperthyroidism and ophthalmopathy. The study excluded patients with uncontrolled infection, other autoimmune disease, pregnancy or lactation. Germline V gene lookup returns CDR1 SNHLY and CDR2 FYNNEI. V lost 7 bases, J lost 0 bases, and 9 bases lay in between. This CDR3 contains 13 residues. This clonotype has ten or more counts. Amplified TCR beta CDR3 regions came from RNA transcripts. Researchers ran a first-round RT-PCR on the TCR CDR3 using the HTBI primer set. Each CDR3 protein gets one entry after TCRdb re-called the multiplex PCR reads with MiXCR. The top ten clones hold approximately 4.2% of a sample with hundreds of thousands of distinct CDR3 sequences, roughly 15% of them seen once.

V usage is TRBV2 and J usage is TRBJ1-1, with D perhaps TRBD1 (5 bases). This TCR was recovered from a woman in her forties with Graves' ophthalmopathy. Sequencing was performed on blood. This chain's CDR3 is CASIWGVNTEAFF. The CDR3 DNA follows: TGTGCCAGCATTTGGGGGGTGAACACTGAAGCTTTCTTT.